A single T cell receptor (beta chain) is shown here with its context. What it binds is not known. The data originate from a study of PD-1 blockade in classical Hodgkin lymphoma. About the research overall: Every 2 weeks, patients got 3 mg/kg intravenous nivolumab.

Here immunoSEQ multiplex PCR was the method, and the copy in TCRdb shows in-frame clones only, minus some. The sample lists 30,000 to 35,000 clones; about nine tenths were seen once. Study conclusions and caveats: By C4D1 there was a significant rise in CD4+ TCR diversity but not in CD8+ TCR diversity. Prior to therapy, complete responders displayed diversity much like that of newly diagnosed patients.

Following autologous stem cell transplantation, relapse occurred in every patient, and exposure to brentuximab vedotin varied. Magnetic depletion of unwanted cells isolated CD4+ T cells from thawed PBMCs. The patients, who had relapsed/refractory classical Hodgkin lymphoma, achieved best responses of complete response, partial response or progressive disease. This CDR3 contains 16 residues. V gave up 1 base and J gave up 7 bases; unmatched junction bases: 3. Germline V gene lookup returns CDR1 LGHNT and CDR2 FRNRAP. The V call is TRBV12-5, the J call TRBJ2-1, with 14 bases identical to TRBD2. The receptor comes from a human donor with classical Hodgkin lymphoma. Sequenced material: CD4+ T cells from blood, taken at baseline. DNA of the CDR3: TGTGCTAGTGGTTTGGGGGGACTAGCGGGAGAGAATGAGCAGTTCTTC. It yields the protein CASGLGGLAGENEQFF.